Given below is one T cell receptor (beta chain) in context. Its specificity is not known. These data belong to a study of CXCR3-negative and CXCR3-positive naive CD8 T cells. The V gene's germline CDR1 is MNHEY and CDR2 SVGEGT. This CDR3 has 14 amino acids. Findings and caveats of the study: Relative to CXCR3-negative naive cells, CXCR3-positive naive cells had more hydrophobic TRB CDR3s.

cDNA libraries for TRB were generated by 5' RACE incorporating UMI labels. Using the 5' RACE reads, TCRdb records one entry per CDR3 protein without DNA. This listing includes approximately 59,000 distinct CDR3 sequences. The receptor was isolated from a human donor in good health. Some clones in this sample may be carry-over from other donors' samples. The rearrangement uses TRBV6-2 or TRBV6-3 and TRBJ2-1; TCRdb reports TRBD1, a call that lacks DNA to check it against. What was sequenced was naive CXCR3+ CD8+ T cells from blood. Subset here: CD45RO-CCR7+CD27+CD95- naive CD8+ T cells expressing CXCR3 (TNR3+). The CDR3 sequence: CASTPGQASNEQFF.